The rows below give T cell receptor beta chains drawn from one sample of a study of human CD8 memory T cell subsets. No DNA is given; TCRdb re-called the 5' RACE reads and lists each CDR3 protein once. This sample contains thousands of distinct CDR3 sequences. Sequencing was done on a sample of CD8+ T cells from PBMCs. These receptors came from a human donor in good health. CDR3s include the opening cysteine and the closing phenylalanine or tryptophan. Rows give clone size only sometimes, using once, few, many, or a class for an expanded clone.

abundance: NA; v_gene: TRBV7-8; j_gene: TRBJ2-5; CDR3aa: CASSLEASTGAETQYF
abundance: medium-sized; v_gene: TRBV29-1; j_gene: TRBJ1-4; CDR3aa: CSVVGTADEKLFF
abundance: NA; v_gene: TRBV7-6; j_gene: TRBJ1-1; CDR3aa: CASSLGEVNTEAFF
abundance: medium-sized; v_gene: TRBV5-6; j_gene: TRBJ2-7; CDR3aa: CASSPAPGAHYEQYF
abundance: NA; v_gene: TRBV6-1; j_gene: TRBJ1-5; CDR3aa: CASSVGGPTQPQHF
abundance: medium-sized; v_gene: TRBV20-1; j_gene: TRBJ1-2; CDR3aa: CSARPTGEVSFGYGYTF
abundance: NA; v_gene: TRBV29-1; j_gene: TRBJ2-2; CDR3aa: CSVVITGELFF
abundance: medium-sized; v_gene: TRBV9; j_gene: TRBJ2-3; CDR3aa: CASSVDRVLTDTQYF
abundance: NA; v_gene: TRBV27; j_gene: TRBJ1-2; CDR3aa: CASSSSVVEGINYGYTF
abundance: NA; v_gene: TRBV9; j_gene: TRBJ1-6; CDR3aa: CASSGIGDGSPLHF
abundance: NA; v_gene: TRBV9; j_gene: TRBJ2-5; CDR3aa: CASSSTYRDRETQYF
abundance: NA; v_gene: TRBV7-9; j_gene: TRBJ2-7; CDR3aa: CASSVGVSYEQYF
abundance: NA; v_gene: TRBV2; j_gene: TRBJ2-1; CDR3aa: CASRYDRVSYNEQFF
abundance: NA; v_gene: TRBV29-1; j_gene: TRBJ1-4; CDR3aa: CSVEDLRGTGATNEKLFF
abundance: NA; v_gene: TRBV20-1; j_gene: TRBJ2-7; CDR3aa: CSATGHKLSYEQYF
abundance: NA; v_gene: TRBV5-1; j_gene: TRBJ2-7; CDR3aa: CASSLDRIEQYF
abundance: NA; v_gene: TRBV7-2; j_gene: TRBJ1-2; CDR3aa: CASSFEAVTAHGYTF
abundance: NA; v_gene: TRBV4-1; j_gene: TRBJ2-7; CDR3aa: CASSPSRGIEQYF
abundance: NA; v_gene: TRBV20-1; j_gene: TRBJ2-1; CDR3aa: CSARTMGLESLNEQFF
abundance: NA; v_gene: TRBV10-3; j_gene: TRBJ1-1; CDR3aa: CAISDTHSDEAFF
abundance: medium-sized; v_gene: TRBV7-9; j_gene: TRBJ2-3; CDR3aa: CASSGWTSGRADTQYF
abundance: medium-sized; v_gene: TRBV28; j_gene: TRBJ1-5; CDR3aa: CASSLSGNQPQHF
abundance: NA; v_gene: TRBV7-9; j_gene: TRBJ1-2; CDR3aa: CASSPPRRGYNYGYTF
abundance: medium-sized; v_gene: TRBV19; j_gene: TRBJ1-2; CDR3aa: CASSISGDKVNGYTF
abundance: NA; v_gene: TRBV9; j_gene: TRBJ2-3; CDR3aa: CASSVTWDVTQYF
abundance: NA; v_gene: TRBV29-1; j_gene: TRBJ1-4; CDR3aa: CSAAGEEGTNEKLFF
abundance: NA; v_gene: TRBV20-1; j_gene: TRBJ2-7; CDR3aa: CSAPAWTNTYEQYF
abundance: NA; v_gene: TRBV3-2; j_gene: TRBJ2-5; CDR3aa: CASSHRRQGVQETQYF